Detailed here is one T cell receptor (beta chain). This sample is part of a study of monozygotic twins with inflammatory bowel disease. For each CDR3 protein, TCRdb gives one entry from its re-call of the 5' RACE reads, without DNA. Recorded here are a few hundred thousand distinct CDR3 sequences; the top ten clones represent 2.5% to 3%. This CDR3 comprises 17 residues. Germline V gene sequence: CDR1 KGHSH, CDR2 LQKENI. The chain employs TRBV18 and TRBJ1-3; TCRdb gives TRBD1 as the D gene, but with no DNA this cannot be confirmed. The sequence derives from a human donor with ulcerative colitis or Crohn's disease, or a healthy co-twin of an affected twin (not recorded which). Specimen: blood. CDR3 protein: CASSSIEYRGPGNTIYF.